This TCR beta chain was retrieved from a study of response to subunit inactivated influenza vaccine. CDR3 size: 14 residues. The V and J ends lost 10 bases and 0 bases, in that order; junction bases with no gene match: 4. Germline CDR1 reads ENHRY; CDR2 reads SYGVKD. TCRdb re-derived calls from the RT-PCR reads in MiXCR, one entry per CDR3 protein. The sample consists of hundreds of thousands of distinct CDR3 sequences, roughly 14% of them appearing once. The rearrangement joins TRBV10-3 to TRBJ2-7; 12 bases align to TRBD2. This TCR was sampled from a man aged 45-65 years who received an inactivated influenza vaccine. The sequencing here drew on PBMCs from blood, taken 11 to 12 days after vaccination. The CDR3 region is CATGLAGSSYEQYF. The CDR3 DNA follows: TGTGCCACCGGACTAGCGGGGAGCTCCTACGAGCAGTACTTC.